The rows below give T cell receptor beta chains drawn from one sample of a study of cytomegalovirus exposure and HLA in healthy donors. Some clones are missing from TCRdb's copy, which holds only in-frame ones; the method was immunoSEQ multiplex PCR. This table holds approximately 82,000 clones, roughly a tenth found once. The sequencing sample was made of PBMCs. The source of these receptors is a man between 60 and 70 years old in good health and CMV-seropositive. CDR3s include the opening cysteine and the closing phenylalanine or tryptophan. The D gene is left open where the match is weak. Clone size is given for some rows only: seen once, a few or many times, or a class if the clone is expanded.

v_call	d_call	j_call	clone_size	cdr3_aa	cdr3_nt
TRBV15	.	TRBJ1-1	few	CATTLGQVTEAFF	TGTGCCACCACCCTGGGGCAGGTCACTGAAGCTTTCTTT
TRBV6-1	.	TRBJ2-5	.	CASSVGQGGRRETQYF	TGTGCCAGCAGTGTAGGACAGGGAGGGCGTAGAGAGACCCAGTACTTC
TRBV27	TRBD1	TRBJ1-4	.	CASSPLGQNEKLFF	TGTGCCAGCAGTCCCCTGGGACAGAATGAAAAACTGTTTTTT
TRBV19	.	TRBJ1-5	.	CASRERGGDQPQHF	TGTGCCAGTAGAGAACGGGGGGGCGATCAGCCCCAGCATTTT
TRBV2	.	TRBJ1-1	few	CASSDRNTEAFF	TGTGCCAGCAGTGACAGAAACACTGAAGCTTTCTTT
TRBV30	.	TRBJ2-2	few	CAWSRGSGELFF	TGTGCCTGGAGTCGGGGTTCCGGGGAGCTGTTTTTT
TRBV11-2	TRBD2	TRBJ2-5	few	CASSSPGGETQYF	TGTGCCAGCAGCTCTCCCGGGGGGGAGACCCAGTACTTC
TRBV27	TRBD2	TRBJ2-2	once	CASSSSLAGVASGELFF	TGTGCCAGTTCCTCTTCACTAGCGGGAGTTGCATCCGGGGAGCTGTTTTTT
TRBV15	.	TRBJ1-1	.	CATSRDSPVSEAFF	TGTGCCACCAGCAGAGATTCACCGGTATCTGAAGCTTTCTTT
TRBV20-1	TRBD1	TRBJ2-7	few	CSATGDREYF	TGCAGTGCTACTGGGGACAGGGAGTACTTC
TRBV19	TRBD1	TRBJ2-3	few	CASSVDRGRTQYF	TGTGCCAGTAGTGTTGACAGGGGAAGGACGCAGTATTTT
TRBV15	TRBD2	TRBJ2-7	few	CATSGGTSGLYEQYF	TGTGCCACCAGCGGGGGGACTAGCGGTCTCTACGAGCAGTACTTC
TRBV10-2	TRBD2	TRBJ2-5	.	CASINSGRTPETQYF	TGCGCCAGCATTAATAGCGGGAGGACCCCGGAGACCCAGTACTTC
TRBV5-1	TRBD2	TRBJ2-1	few	CASSLIAGRAYNEQFF	TGCGCCAGCAGCTTGATCGCGGGGAGGGCCTACAATGAGCAGTTCTTC
TRBV28	.	TRBJ2-1	.	CASTPGTFSYNEQFF	TGTGCCAGCACTCCCGGGACATTCTCCTACAATGAGCAGTTCTTC
TRBV14	.	TRBJ2-5	.	CASSARVETQYF	TGTGCCAGCAGCGCGCGAGTAGAGACCCAGTACTTC
TRBV9	.	TRBJ2-3	.	CASRSGESTDTQYF	TGTGCCAGCAGGTCGGGGGAATCGACAGATACGCAGTATTTT
TRBV6-1	.	TRBJ1-5	.	CASSEDVFRRSNQPQHF	TGTGCCAGCAGTGAAGATGTGTTCAGAAGAAGCAATCAGCCCCAGCATTTT
TRBV11-3	.	TRBJ2-3	.	CASSFGTSGTDTQYF	TGTGCCAGCAGCTTCGGGACATCTGGCACAGATACGCAGTATTTT
TRBV30	TRBD1	TRBJ1-6	.	CAWSVSDRGNSPLHF	TGTGCCTGGAGTGTATCGGACAGGGGTAATTCACCCCTCCACTTT
TRBV25-1	.	TRBJ1-2	.	CASSESASVYGYTF	TGTGCCAGCAGTGAATCTGCCTCAGTCTATGGCTACACCTTC
TRBV9	.	TRBJ2-2	.	CASSPRGGNTGELFF	TGTGCCAGCAGCCCGAGAGGGGGGAACACCGGGGAGCTGTTTTTT
TRBV7-6	TRBD1	TRBJ2-7	few	CASSLDAGGAGEQYF	TGTGCCAGCAGCTTAGACGCAGGGGGCGCGGGGGAGCAGTACTTC
TRBV5-1	.	TRBJ2-5	few	CASSPRQVRETQYF	TGCGCCAGCAGCCCGCGACAGGTTCGGGAGACCCAGTACTTC
TRBV19	.	TRBJ1-2	.	CASSIDTGVPGYTF	TGTGCCAGTAGTATTGATACAGGAGTCCCTGGCTACACCTTC
TRBV28	.	TRBJ2-7	few	CASSLNGASTYEQYF	TGTGCCAGCAGTTTAAATGGGGCCTCTACCTACGAGCAGTACTTC
TRBV5-1	TRBD1	TRBJ2-7	.	CASSLAAGQGVYEQYF	TGCGCCAGCAGCTTGGCGGCGGGACAGGGGGTCTACGAGCAGTACTTC
TRBV6-5	TRBD1	TRBJ1-2	.	CASRPPGQGYGYTF	TGTGCCAGCAGGCCTCCGGGACAGGGCTATGGCTACACCTTC
TRBV9	TRBD1	TRBJ1-1	.	CASSARGQDTEAFF	TGTGCCAGCAGCGCCCGAGGACAGGACACTGAAGCTTTCTTT
TRBV23-1	TRBD1	TRBJ2-2	.	CASSQANRGRNTGELFF	TGCGCCAGCAGTCAGGCGAACAGGGGGCGCAACACCGGGGAGCTGTTTTTT
TRBV19	.	TRBJ1-1	.	CASSFPTGLNTEAFF	TGTGCCAGTAGTTTCCCCACGGGGTTGAACACTGAAGCTTTCTTT
TRBV11-2	TRBD1	TRBJ2-2	.	CASSLGPGQGSTGELFF	TGTGCCAGCAGCTTAGGTCCGGGACAGGGCAGCACCGGGGAGCTGTTTTTT
TRBV6-4	.	TRBJ1-3	few	CASRRGLSGNTIYF	TGTGCCAGCAGAAGAGGTCTCTCTGGAAACACCATATATTTT
TRBV30	TRBD1	TRBJ2-3	.	CAWSANRGNTQYF	TGTGCCTGGAGTGCTAACAGGGGAAATACGCAGTATTTT
TRBV6-8	.	TRBJ1-5	.	CASHPVRNSNQPQHF	TGTGCCAGCCACCCGGTTAGAAATAGCAATCAGCCCCAGCATTTT
TRBV9	TRBD1	TRBJ1-2	.	CASSVGGTVYGYTF	TGTGCCAGCAGCGTAGGAGGGACAGTATATGGCTACACCTTC